One sample yielded the 16 T cell receptor beta chains listed below, sequenced in a study of T cells expressing NK-cell markers. Each CDR3 protein gets one entry in TCRdb, which reprocessed the 5' RACE reads and gives no DNA. The sample includes 500,000 to 600,000 distinct CDR3 sequences. The sample taken for sequencing was blood T cells: a sorted CD56 or NKG2C T cell subset, CD4+ or CD8+ T cells, or bulk PBMC T cells (not recorded which). These receptors were taken from a man between 18 and 29 years old in good health.

The V and J genes are TRBV20-1 and TRBJ2-6. Per the germline V gene, CDR1 is DFQATT and CDR2 is SNEGSKA (reference sequence). This CDR3 is built from 15 residues. CDR3: CSARVLASGANVLTF.

This chain links TRBV6-6 with TRBJ1-2. In germline, CDR1 is MNHNY, CDR2 SVGAGI (reference sequence). CDR3 size: 12 residues. The CDR3 protein is CASIAVNYGYTF.

The J gene is TRBJ1-1, the V gene TRBV5-1; TCRdb's D call of TRBD1 is untestable without DNA. CDR3 length: 15 amino acids. Germline CDR1 and CDR2: SGHRS and YFSETQ. CDR3 amino acids: CASSSDATLNTEAFF.

V gene TRBV12-3 or TRBV12-4 combines with J gene TRBJ2-3. The CDR3 has 13 residues. CDR3 sequence: CASSPQNTDTQYF.

The chain joins TRBV29-1 to TRBJ2-1; the TCRdb D gene call, TRBD2, has no DNA to confirm it. The CDR3 loop spans 15 amino acids. The germline CDR1 and CDR2 sequences are SQVTM and ANQGSEA. CDR3 region: CSGRIPGLGGYEQFF.

The rearrangement uses TRBV5-5 and TRBJ2-1; no DNA is available, so the TRBD2 call from TCRdb remains unchecked. The CDR3 has 17 residues. Germline CDR1 SGHKS, CDR2 YYEKEE (reference sequence). The CDR3 sequence is CASSLLAGGSPSYEQFF.

The chain joins TRBV12-3 or TRBV12-4 to TRBJ2-7. CDR3 length equals 11 residues. This chain's CDR3 is CASSLRGEQYF.

The chain employs TRBV27 and TRBJ2-1; checking the TCRdb D call of TRBD1 is not possible without DNA. The CDR3 sequence is 17 residues long. In germline, CDR1 is MNHEY, CDR2 SMNVEV (reference sequence). CDR3 in amino acids: CASSPAPGQLFVNEQFF.

This chain joins TRBV7-9 and TRBJ2-1; TCRdb's assignment of TRBD1 cannot be checked, as there is no DNA. The CDR3 is 14 residues long. CDR1 SEHNR and CDR2 FQNEAQ come from the germline V gene (reference sequence). CDR3 region: CASSSGTQSVEQFF.

The gene calls are TRBV12-3 or TRBV12-4 and TRBJ1-1; the D call from TCRdb, TRBD1, cannot be confirmed without DNA. The CDR3 sequence is 16 residues long. The chain's CDR3 is CASSLGLGLSNTEAFF.

The chain employs TRBV7-9 and TRBJ2-2; no DNA is available, so the TRBD2 call from TCRdb remains unchecked. The CDR3 contains 17 residues. CDR1 is SEHNR, CDR2 FQNEAQ, per germline (reference sequence). CDR3: CASSLDEGLLYTGELFF.

The chain has TRBV5-1 and TRBJ2-5; TCRdb designates TRBD1, a call that cannot be tested without DNA. The germline V gene has CDR1 SGHRS and CDR2 YFSETQ. The CDR3 loop spans 15 amino acids. Here the CDR3 reads CASSQGQLYQETQYF.

The chain links TRBV4-3 to TRBJ2-7; the D call of TRBD1 rests on TCRdb alone, since no DNA is present to check it. CDR3 length equals 13 residues. Germline V gives CDR1 LGHNA, CDR2 YSLEER. The CDR3 reads CASSQGGQHEQYF.

The CDR3 loop reads CASSRGEGGYEQYF. The chain couples TRBV5-1 to TRBJ2-7; TCRdb calls TRBD2, which cannot be checked without DNA. Per germline, CDR1 SGHRS and CDR2 YFSETQ. The CDR3 sequence is 14 residues long.

The chain is built from TRBV10-3 and TRBJ2-1; TCRdb returns TRBD2, unconfirmable since there is no DNA. Germline CDR1 is ENHRY and CDR2 is SYGVKD. The CDR3 has 18 amino acids. The CDR3 loop is CAISDADRSGSLSDEQFF.

V is TRBV7-9 and J is TRBJ1-1; TCRdb selects TRBD1, and the lack of DNA leaves this call unchecked. The CDR3 sequence is 15 residues long. The germline V gene has CDR1 SEHNR and CDR2 FQNEAQ (reference sequence). The CDR3 region is CASSERTGQNTEAFF.